These T cell receptor beta chains were read from a single sample in a study of T cells in Graves' hyperthyroidism and ophthalmopathy. Each CDR3 protein gets one entry after TCRdb re-called the multiplex PCR reads with MiXCR. The sample carries a few hundred thousand distinct CDR3 sequences, 13% to 15% recorded once. The sample taken for sequencing was blood. Receptors originate from a woman aged 30 to 39 with Graves' ophthalmopathy. Both conserved end residues are part of each CDR3. Fields, in order: J gene, V gene, D gene, clone size, CDR3 DNA, CDR3 protein. A D gene is named only where the DNA matches it firmly. Where a row states a size, it is once, few, many or the class of an expanded clone; other rows omit it.

J: TRBJ1-4
V: TRBV12-3/TRBV12-4
D: TRBD1
size: -
DNA: TGTGCCAGCAGGACTCGGACAGGGGTCGCAACTAATGAAAAACTGTTTTTT
CDR3: CASRTRTGVATNEKLFF

J: TRBJ2-2
V: TRBV7-2
D: TRBD2
size: -
DNA: TGTGCCAGTTACGGACCTAGGACTAGCGGGGGCACCGGGGAGCTGTTTTTT
CDR3: CASYGPRTSGGTGELFF

J: TRBJ2-6
V: TRBV19
D: -
size: -
DNA: TGTGCCACTTCTAGGGACCCGAGCTTTTTTGCTGGGGCCAACGTCCTGACTTTC
CDR3: CATSRDPSFFAGANVLTF

J: TRBJ1-6
V: TRBV20-1
D: -
size: many
DNA: TGCAGTGCTAGAGATTCGCAGTCACCCCTCCACTTT
CDR3: CSARDSQSPLHF

J: TRBJ2-5
V: TRBV20-1
D: TRBD2
size: many
DNA: TGCAGTGCTAGTAGAGCGGGGGGGCTAGAGACCCAGTACTTC
CDR3: CSASRAGGLETQYF

J: TRBJ1-4
V: TRBV24-1
D: -
size: many
DNA: TGTGCCACCAGTGAGACAGGACCTAATGAAAAACTGTTTTTT
CDR3: CATSETGPNEKLFF

J: TRBJ2-5
V: TRBV3-1
D: TRBD1
size: many
DNA: TGTGCCAGCAGCCAGACAAACAGGGGTTGGGGGATCCAAGAGACCCAGTACTTC
CDR3: CASSQTNRGWGIQETQYF

J: TRBJ1-5
V: TRBV24-1
D: -
size: many
DNA: TGTGCCACCAGTGATTATGTCAATCAGCCCCAGCATTTT
CDR3: CATSDYVNQPQHF

J: TRBJ2-3
V: TRBV7-9
D: -
size: -
DNA: TGTGCCAGCAGCATCAACAGGGTAGGGACAGATACGCAGTATTTT
CDR3: CASSINRVGTDTQYF

J: TRBJ1-6
V: TRBV6-1
D: TRBD1
size: many
DNA: TGTGCCAGCAGTGGGGGACAGCGGAATTCACCCCTCCACTTT
CDR3: CASSGGQRNSPLHF

J: TRBJ1-3
V: TRBV7-2
D: -
size: many
DNA: TGTGCCAGCAGCTCCCGTGACGATTTTAGCTCTGGAAACACCATATATTTT
CDR3: CASSSRDDFSSGNTIYF

J: TRBJ2-3
V: TRBV11-2
D: -
size: many
DNA: TGTGCCAGCACTCCCGGATGGAGCACAGATACGCAGTATTTT
CDR3: CASTPGWSTDTQYF

J: TRBJ2-1
V: TRBV3-1
D: -
size: many
DNA: TGTGCCAGCAGTCCAAGCCTAGGTTCTGGCAATGAGCAGTTCTTC
CDR3: CASSPSLGSGNEQFF

J: TRBJ1-6
V: TRBV11-2
D: -
size: -
DNA: TGTGCCAGCAGCTTAGTGGGTTCCGCGCCCCTCCACTTT
CDR3: CASSLVGSAPLHF

J: TRBJ1-2
V: TRBV27
D: -
size: many
DNA: TGTGCCAGCAGTCCGAGAGTCAGACTTAACTATGGCTACACCTTC
CDR3: CASSPRVRLNYGYTF

J: TRBJ1-5
V: TRBV12-3/TRBV12-4
D: -
size: many
DNA: TGTGCCAGCAGCTCATCCCAGCCCCAGCATTTT
CDR3: CASSSSQPQHF

J: TRBJ2-1
V: TRBV5-1
D: -
size: few
DNA: TGCGCCAGCAGCTTGGGAGGGACAACCCACAATGAGCAGTTCTTC
CDR3: CASSLGGTTHNEQFF

J: TRBJ1-2
V: TRBV2
D: -
size: many
DNA: TGTGCCAGCGGGGGGGGTGGCTACACCTTC
CDR3: CASGGGGYTF

J: TRBJ2-7
V: TRBV9
D: TRBD2
size: many
DNA: TGTGCCAGCAGCGTAGCGGGGGGGCCGTACGAGCAGTACTTC
CDR3: CASSVAGGPYEQYF

J: TRBJ2-5
V: TRBV10-3
D: TRBD2
size: many
DNA: TGTGCCATCAGTGGAGGTGGGGCCGGGACTATCGAAGAGACCCAGTACTTC
CDR3: CAISGGGAGTIEETQYF

J: TRBJ2-7
V: TRBV3-1
D: TRBD1
size: many
DNA: TGTGCCAGCAGCCCGAGGACAGGGGCCTACGAGCAGTACTTC
CDR3: CASSPRTGAYEQYF

J: TRBJ2-5
V: TRBV20-1
D: TRBD1
size: many
DNA: TGCAGTGCTTCGGAGCGGCTAGACAGGGGGGCCCAAGAGACCCAGTACTTC
CDR3: CSASERLDRGAQETQYF

J: TRBJ2-7
V: TRBV6-2/TRBV6-3
D: TRBD1
size: many
DNA: TGTGCCAGCAGTTCCAGGGGGCCTTCCTACGAGCAGTACTTC
CDR3: CASSSRGPSYEQYF

J: TRBJ1-1
V: TRBV7-2
D: -
size: many
DNA: TGTGCCAGCAGTTACGGGACGGGGAACACTGAAGCTTTCTTT
CDR3: CASSYGTGNTEAFF

J: TRBJ2-3
V: TRBV20-1
D: -
size: many
DNA: TGCAGTGCTAGTAAGAGGGATACGCAGTATTTT
CDR3: CSASKRDTQYF

J: TRBJ2-1
V: TRBV2
D: -
size: many
DNA: TGTGCCAGCGGGTTTGGGAATGAGCAGTTCTTC
CDR3: CASGFGNEQFF

J: TRBJ2-2
V: TRBV5-1
D: -
size: few
DNA: TGCGCCAGCAGCACGGACACTACGAACACCGGGGAGCTGTTTTTT
CDR3: CASSTDTTNTGELFF

J: TRBJ2-7
V: TRBV20-1
D: TRBD1
size: many
DNA: TGCAGTGCTAGCGGGGGACAGGGGGATTTCTACGAGCAGTACTTC
CDR3: CSASGGQGDFYEQYF

J: TRBJ2-2
V: TRBV29-1
D: TRBD1
size: few
DNA: TGCAGCGTTCGACAGGGAAGTCGTTCCGGGGAGCTGTTTTTT
CDR3: CSVRQGSRSGELFF

J: TRBJ1-6
V: TRBV27
D: -
size: few
DNA: TGTGCCAGCAGTTTTTTCTCTGGGATACTGAATTCACCCCTCCACTTT
CDR3: CASSFFSGILNSPLHF

J: TRBJ2-7
V: TRBV28
D: -
size: many
DNA: TGTGCCAGCAGTCTAAACTGGGAGACGGAATCCTACGAGCAGTACTTC
CDR3: CASSLNWETESYEQYF

J: TRBJ2-7
V: TRBV27
D: -
size: many
DNA: TGTGCCAGCAGTTCCCCCGGGGACTACGAGCAGTACTTC
CDR3: CASSSPGDYEQYF

J: TRBJ2-1
V: TRBV28
D: -
size: many
DNA: TGTGCCAGCAGTTCAACAGGGAGCCCCTACAATGAGCAGTTCTTC
CDR3: CASSSTGSPYNEQFF

J: TRBJ2-1
V: TRBV7-3
D: -
size: many
DNA: TGTGCCAGCAGCTTAGGGGCGGGCGCTTCCAATGAGCAGTTCTTC
CDR3: CASSLGAGASNEQFF

J: TRBJ2-7
V: TRBV14
D: TRBD1
size: few
DNA: TGTGCCAGCAGCCCGTGGGACAGGGGGTCCTCCTACGAGCAGTACTTC
CDR3: CASSPWDRGSSYEQYF

J: TRBJ2-2
V: TRBV20-1
D: TRBD2
size: many
DNA: TGCAGTGCAACGACTAGCGGGGGGGCTGTGAACACCGGGGAGCTGTTTTTT
CDR3: CSATTSGGAVNTGELFF

J: TRBJ2-1
V: TRBV20-1
D: -
size: -
DNA: TGCAGTGCTAGAGATCGTACAGCCACCTACAATGAGCAGTTCTTC
CDR3: CSARDRTATYNEQFF

J: TRBJ1-2
V: TRBV2
D: -
size: many
DNA: TGTGCCAGCGACAAGGGGATTAACTATGGCTACACCTTC
CDR3: CASDKGINYGYTF

J: TRBJ1-1
V: TRBV5-8
D: -
size: -
DNA: TGTGCCAGCAGCTTGGAACTATACACTGAAGCTTTCTTT
CDR3: CASSLELYTEAFF

J: TRBJ1-4
V: TRBV15
D: -
size: many
DNA: TGTGCCACCAGCAGAGATTTAGGAGGTGAAAAACTGTTTTTT
CDR3: CATSRDLGGEKLFF

J: TRBJ1-6
V: TRBV7-2
D: TRBD1
size: -
DNA: TGTGCCAGCAGCTTCCGGACAGGGCCGAATTCACCCCTCCACTTT
CDR3: CASSFRTGPNSPLHF

J: TRBJ2-2
V: TRBV27
D: -
size: -
DNA: TGTGCCAGCCGCCATTGGACACTCAACACCGGGGAGCTGTTTTTT
CDR3: CASRHWTLNTGELFF

J: TRBJ1-6
V: TRBV28
D: -
size: many
DNA: TGTGCCAGTGGGGCAGGGTTTCGTAATTCACCCCTCCACTTT
CDR3: CASGAGFRNSPLHF

J: TRBJ2-7
V: TRBV20-1
D: -
size: many
DNA: TGCAGTGCTAGGGGGGGTCACGAGCAGTACTTC
CDR3: CSARGGHEQYF

J: TRBJ1-5
V: TRBV19
D: -
size: -
DNA: TGTGCCAGTAGTAACCCCGGGGGTATTCAGCCCCAGCATTTT
CDR3: CASSNPGGIQPQHF

J: TRBJ1-1
V: TRBV28
D: -
size: -
DNA: TGTGCCAGCAGTTTATCAGCTAGATTCGACAGGAGGAGGGGGAACACTGAAGCTTTCTTT
CDR3: CASSLSARFDRRRGNTEAFF

J: TRBJ2-5
V: TRBV11-3
D: TRBD2
size: many
DNA: TGTGCCAGCAGCTTACGTCGGCGGGGGGGGCAAGAGACCCAGTACTTC
CDR3: CASSLRRRGGQETQYF

J: TRBJ2-2
V: TRBV9
D: TRBD2
size: once
DNA: TGTGCCAGCAGCGCAGGGACTAGCGGGGTCGGGGACACCGGGGAGCTGTTTTTT
CDR3: CASSAGTSGVGDTGELFF

J: TRBJ2-3
V: TRBV24-1
D: -
size: many
DNA: TGTGCCACCAGTGACCGGTCAGGGAGAACTAGCACAGATACGCAGTATTTT
CDR3: CATSDRSGRTSTDTQYF

J: TRBJ2-2
V: TRBV12-3/TRBV12-4
D: TRBD2
size: many
DNA: TGTGCCAGCAGTGAGACTAGCGGGGGGGCCGTGGTCACCGGGGAGCTGTTTTTT
CDR3: CASSETSGGAVVTGELFF

J: TRBJ1-5
V: TRBV27
D: -
size: many
DNA: TGTGCCAGCAGTTTATTGGGCCGGGGGGGCAATCAGCCCCAGCATTTT
CDR3: CASSLLGRGGNQPQHF

J: TRBJ1-6
V: TRBV28
D: TRBD1
size: many
DNA: TGTGCCAGCACCAAACCCAGGGGGAGCTCCTATAATTCACCCCTCCACTTT
CDR3: CASTKPRGSSYNSPLHF

J: TRBJ1-6
V: TRBV3-1
D: -
size: many
DNA: TGTGCCAGCAGCCAAGGACGGATTAATTCACCCCTCCACTTT
CDR3: CASSQGRINSPLHF

J: TRBJ2-1
V: TRBV11-2
D: -
size: once
DNA: TGTGCCAGCAGCTTAGGATCGCAGGGACGTATTAGTGAGCAGTTCTTC
CDR3: CASSLGSQGRISEQFF

J: TRBJ2-3
V: TRBV10-2
D: TRBD2
size: many
DNA: TGCGCCAGCAGTGAGCCTAGCGGGGGCACAGATACGCAGTATTTT
CDR3: CASSEPSGGTDTQYF